These 21 T cell receptor beta chains originate from one sample sequenced in a study of response to subunit inactivated influenza vaccine. TCRdb recomputed calls from the RT-PCR reads with MiXCR, one row per CDR3 protein. The data show just under 550,000 distinct CDR3 sequences, around 25% seen once. The sample was also reused in another study, on T cells expressing NK-cell markers. That paper notes: Production of TCR beta cDNA relied on 5'RACE template switching with UMIs.

Sequencing was performed on CD4+ T cells sorted from PBMCs, taken 11 to 12 days after vaccination. These receptors all come from a man in his fifties or sixties who received an inactivated influenza vaccine.

The CDR3 reads CASTTTWAQHNEQFF. Here the CDR3 DNA reads TGTGCCAGCACCACCACCTGGGCACAGCACAATGAGCAGTTCTTC. The chain has TRBV6-1 and TRBJ2-1; no reliable D call. Looked up from germline, CDR1 is MNHNS and CDR2 is SASEGT. V was trimmed by 7 bases and J by 5 bases, leaving 18 bases between them. The CDR3 sequence is 15 residues long.

The rearrangement uses TRBV7-2 and TRBJ2-3; either TRBD1 or TRBD2 may fit D (5 bases each). Looked up from germline, CDR1 is SGHTA and CDR2 is FQGNSA. This CDR3 has 14 amino acids. Trimming stripped 2 bases from V and 8 bases from J, with 14 bases between. CDR3: CASSLNSRGGTQYF. The CDR3 DNA sequence: TGTGCCAGCAGCTTAAACTCACGGGGCGGTACGCAGTATTTT.

The chain joins TRBV19 to TRBJ2-1; 10 positions match TRBD2. V dropped 7 bases and J dropped 9; count of bases not matched to a gene: 9. Germline assignment: CDR1 LNHDA and CDR2 SQIVND (reference sequence). The CDR3 runs 14 residues. The CDR3 DNA sequence: TGTGCCAGTAAGCGGGAGGGGACGTTTCCTGAGCAGTTCTTC. Its translation is CASKREGTFPEQFF.

This clonotype was recorded a few times. This chain connects TRBV21-1 to TRBJ2-1; the DNA was not used to check the table's D call, TRBD1. TRBV21-1 is a documented pseudogene. There are 17 residues in the CDR3. In DNA form, the CDR3 reads TGTGCCAGCAGCAAAGGGTCCGGGACAGGGGGCACCGATGAGCAGTTCTTC. It is translated as CASSKGSGTGGTDEQFF.

This chain links TRBV9 with TRBJ2-2; 10 bases match TRBD2. Germline loops: CDR1 SGDLS, CDR2 YYNGEE. The CDR3 runs to 15 residues. Unmatched junction bases numbered 3, after V lost 1 base and J lost 6 bases. The CDR3 nucleotides are TGTGCCAGCAGCGTAAGGCTAGCGGGAGCCGGGGAGCTGTTTTTT. Amino acids: CASSVRLAGAGELFF.

The chain is built from TRBV2 and TRBJ1-1, with D tentatively TRBD1 (5 bases). CDR3 length: 13 amino acids. Germline loops: CDR1 SNHLY, CDR2 FYNNEI. V was clipped by 11 bases and J by 3 bases, with 16 bases between them. The CDR3 region has the DNA TGTGCCTCGGTCGGGGGAGGGGACACTGAAGCTTTCTTT. Residues: CASVGGGDTEAFF.

The V gene is TRBV20-1, the J gene TRBJ2-3, with a possible D match to TRBD2 (6 bases). This CDR3 comprises 14 residues. V was clipped by 7 bases and J by 2 bases, with 16 bases between them. CDR1 is DFQATT, CDR2 SNEGSKA, per germline (reference sequence). The DNA of the CDR3 is TGCAGTGGTAAAGGGTCGGGAGTCACAGATACGCAGTATTTT. Encoded protein: CSGKGSGVTDTQYF.

In its sample, this clonotype was seen a few times. The rearrangement links TRBV3-1 to TRBJ2-2; the D gene is possibly TRBD1 (5 bases). This CDR3 has 14 residues. Germline assignment: CDR1 LGHDT and CDR2 YNNKEL (reference sequence). Deletions cut 1 base from V and 3 bases from J, with 6 bases between. The CDR3 DNA reads as TGTGCCAGCAGCCAAGTAGGGGACACCGGGGAGCTGTTTTTT. It specifies CASSQVGDTGELFF. The variable domain in full, completed from reference TRBV3-1 and TRBJ2-2, reads DTAVSQTPKYLVTQMGNDKSIKCEQNLGHDTMYWYKQDSKKFLKIMFSYNNKELIINETVPNRFSPKSPDKAHLNLHINSLELGDSAVYFCASSQVGDTGELFFGEGSRLTVL.

This clonotype has only a few counts. The chain uses TRBV7-2 and TRBJ2-1, with TRBD1 identical over 7 bases. Looked up from germline, CDR1 is SGHTA and CDR2 is FQGNSA. V gave up 2 bases and J gave up 8 bases; unmatched junction bases: 9. The CDR3 contains 15 residues. CDR3: CASSLRAGGRDEQFF. The CDR3, as DNA: TGTGCCAGCAGCTTAAGGGCAGGGGGTCGCGATGAGCAGTTCTTC.

The V gene is TRBV20-1, the J gene TRBJ2-7; TRBD2 aligns across 8 bases. This CDR3 spans 12 amino acids. Trimming took 8 bases from V and 7 from J; bases not matched to a gene: 10. Germline lookup yields CDR1 DFQATT and CDR2 SNEGSKA (reference sequence). In DNA form, the CDR3 reads TGCAGTCTGACCGGGACTAGACTTGAGCAGTACTTC. Its protein product is CSLTGTRLEQYF.

V is TRBV20-1 and J is TRBJ2-2; D is undetermined. Trimming removed 4 bases from V and 1 base from J, with 16 bases in between. Germline V gene sequence: CDR1 DFQATT, CDR2 SNEGSKA (reference sequence). The CDR3 extends over 16 amino acids. The CDR3 DNA is TGCAGTGCTATCATCCCCCCAACCCGGAACACCGGGGAGCTGTTTTTT. Translation gives CSAIIPPTRNTGELFF.

This clonotype was seen more than once but under ten times. This chain connects TRBV4-1 to TRBJ2-7; D perhaps matches TRBD2 (6 bases). Trimming removed 0 bases from V and 3 bases from J, with 9 bases in between. The V gene's germline CDR1 is MGHRA and CDR2 YSYEKL. This CDR3 comprises 14 residues. CDR3 DNA: TGCGCCAGCAGCCAAGATCAGGAGGGCTACGAGCAGTACTTC. Translating gives CASSQDQEGYEQYF.

This clonotype has at least ten counts. The CDR3 loop is CASSLSYGYTF. CDR3 DNA sequence: TGTGCCAGCAGCTTAAGCTATGGCTACACCTTC. The rearrangement uses TRBV7-9 and TRBJ1-2; D unclear. The CDR3 is made up of 11 amino acids. Trimming stripped 2 bases from V and 4 bases from J, with 2 bases between. The germline V gene encodes CDR1 SEHNR and CDR2 FQNEAQ (reference sequence).

The chain links TRBV7-2 to TRBJ2-3, with D possibly being TRBD2 (5 bases). The CDR3 length is 14 residues. Trimming cost V 4 bases and J 2 bases, with 10 bases left between them. CDR1 and CDR2 (germline): SGHTA, FQGNSA. The CDR3 DNA is TGTGCCAGCAGCTCGCTCGGGAACACAGATACGCAGTATTTT. Translated: CASSSLGNTDTQYF.

The CDR3 DNA is TGTGCCAGCAAGGACCCACAGGGGGCGAAGCCCCAGCATTTT. This gives the protein CASKDPQGAKPQHF. The chain is built from TRBV6-2 or TRBV6-3 and TRBJ1-5; 9 nucleotides align to TRBD1. The CDR3 extends over 14 amino acids. V lost 7 bases, J lost 8 bases, and 9 bases stayed unmatched. The germline CDR1 and CDR2 sequences are MNHEY and SVGEGT.

This clonotype was detected ten times or more. The chain employs TRBV11-2 and TRBJ1-1; 9 nucleotides match TRBD1. The length of the CDR3 is 14 residues. V was clipped by 5 bases and J by 5 bases; unmatched bases: 6. The germline CDR1 and CDR2 sequences are SGHAT and FQNNGV. CDR3 nucleotide sequence: TGTGCCAGCAGCCAAGGACAGGGGAAAACTGAAGCTTTCTTT. Translation: CASSQGQGKTEAFF. The entire variable domain, with the rest obtained from reference TRBV11-2 and TRBJ1-1, is as follows: EAGVAQSPRYKIIEKRQSVAFWCNPISGHATLYWYQQILGQGPKLLIQFQNNGVVDDSQLPKDRFSAERLKGVDSTLKIQPAKLEDSAVYLCASSQGQGKTEAFFGQGTRLTVV.

The CDR3 reads CASSSSGGYWGTDTQYF. Written as DNA, the CDR3 is TGTGCCAGCAGCTCTTCAGGGGGCTATTGGGGCACAGATACGCAGTATTTT. This chain connects TRBV7-2 to TRBJ2-3; 8 positions match TRBD1. Germline CDR1 is SGHTA and CDR2 is FQGNSA. This CDR3 is built from 17 residues. V shed 4 bases and J 1 base; nucleotides not matched to a gene: 10.

The gene calls are TRBV7-9 and TRBJ1-2; 7 bases are a match to TRBD1. Germline-derived CDR1 and CDR2 are SEHNR and FQNEAQ (reference sequence). The J segment lost 6 bases and the V segment lost 5 bases, leaving 9 bases of the junction unmatched. The CDR3 runs 14 residues. CDR3 DNA: TGTGCCAGCAGCCAACAGGGGAAGTGGGATGGCTACACCTTC. This gives the protein CASSQQGKWDGYTF.

The chain joins TRBV7-2 to TRBJ2-1; perhaps D is TRBD1 or TRBD2 (6 bases each). CDR1 and CDR2 from the germline V gene are SGHTA and FQGNSA. Trimming removed 1 base from V and 4 bases from J, with 11 bases in between. The CDR3 extends over 15 amino acids. CDR3 in amino acids: CASSLVTGAYNEQFF. CDR3 DNA sequence: TGTGCCAGCAGCTTAGTCACGGGGGCATACAATGAGCAGTTCTTC.

This chain connects TRBV5-5 to TRBJ2-4, with D possibly being TRBD1 (6 bases). The CDR3 totals 14 residues. The germline CDR1 and CDR2 sequences are SGHKS and YYEKEE (reference sequence). With 0 bases removed from V and 5 bases from J, the gap between germline ends came to 9 bases. Here the CDR3 DNA reads TGTGCCAGCAGCTTGGGGGCAGGGGAAAACATTCAGTACTTC. Translation: CASSLGAGENIQYF.

This clonotype was observed a handful of times. The genes are TRBV10-3 and TRBJ2-7, with 8 positions matching TRBD1. The CDR3 has 11 residues. Germline trimming cut 10 bases from V and 5 bases from J; bases unmatched to any gene: 4. The germline V gene encodes CDR1 ENHRY and CDR2 SYGVKD. CDR3: CATQGAHEQYF. The CDR3 region has the DNA TGTGCCACGCAGGGGGCCCACGAGCAGTACTTC.